This T cell receptor (beta chain) stems from a study of cytomegalovirus exposure and HLA in healthy donors. Notes on the study in general: In a later analysis, HLA-associated beta chains showed higher expansion and lower generation probabilities than comparable chains.

In its sample, this clone was seen a few times. Its antigen remains unknown. The study ran its PCR with 60 Vbeta and 13 Jbeta primers. Method: immunoSEQ multiplex PCR; TCRdb's copy keeps in-frame clones and lacks some. This table holds about 120,000 clones, 74% found once. CDR3 length: 14 residues. Germline assignment: CDR1 KGHSH and CDR2 LQKENI. V lost 3 bases, J lost 5 bases, and 13 bases lay in between. Sequencing was performed on PBMCs. The gene calls are TRBV18 and TRBJ1-1; D is ambiguous. The receptor was derived from a woman between 40 and 50 years old in good health and CMV-seropositive. The CDR3 nucleotides are TGTGCCAGCTCACCCGCGGGCGGGAGAACTGAAGCTTTCTTT. It is translated as CASSPAGGRTEAFF.